The T cell receptor beta chain described here comes from a study of blood T cell repertoires in COVID-19. As for the study in general: COVID-19 samples collected from the United States, Italy and Spain covered acute and convalescent phases. Sources were T cells, B-cell-depleted T cells, or PBMCs; the material itself was cDNA or gDNA.

As originally analysed: Reference gene primer amplification in the assay estimated nucleated cell counts. Method: immunoSEQ multiplex PCR; TCRdb's copy keeps in-frame clones and lacks some. V, J and clone size reflect that table, while D and trimming were determined from the DNA. The table shows roughly 260,000 clones, with more than 65% occurring only once. The CDR3 totals 12 residues. V was pared by 8 bases and J by 11 bases, with 5 bases of the junction left unmatched. Germline values: CDR1 SNHLY, CDR2 FYNNEI. This receptor was obtained from a woman between 40 and 55 years old with active or convalescent COVID-19. The sequencing input was peripheral blood. The chain couples TRBV2 to TRBJ1-5; TRBD1 matches 11 bases. The CDR3 DNA reads as TGTGCCAGCGGACAGGGGGCAAGGGCCCAGCATTTT. This encodes CASGQGARAQHF. The whole variable domain, remainder taken from reference TRBV2 and TRBJ1-5, is EPEVTQTPSHQVTQMGQEVILRCVPISNHLYFYWYRQILGQKVEFLVSFYNNEISEKSEIFDDQFSVERPDGSNFTLKIRSTKLEDSAMYFCASGQGARAQHFGDGTRLSIL.